The 3 T cell receptor beta chains presented below share a single source sample, sequenced in a study of CD8+ T cells in alopecia areata. After isolation, RNA underwent reverse transcription to generate cDNA as the sequencing template. Data came from immunoSEQ multiplex PCR; TCRdb stores just in-frame clones and leaves some out. This sample comprises approximately 280,000 clones, none seen once only. Scientists pooled cutaneous lymph node cells and sorted them on CD4, CD8alpha, NKG2D, NKG2ACE and other markers. Sequencing input: CD4+ T cells sorted from a lymph node. The receptors come from a C3H/HeJ mouse with alopecia areata. These mice share the MHC haplotype H2-k.

This clone has more than one count but fewer than ten. Gene names are the mouse ones. The CDR3 goes on 4 residues after the read ends, and that part is filled in from the germline J gene. Other DNA sequences in this sample translate to the same CDR3. The chain has TRBV13-1 and TRBJ2-3; 7 bases are a match to TRBD1. With V trimmed by 1 base and J by 1 base, 3 bases remained unmatched. This CDR3 contains 15 residues. Germline V gene sequence: CDR1 NSHNY, CDR2 SYGAGN. The CDR3 DNA, read in part, is TGTGCCAGCAGTGATCGACAGGGCGGTGCAGAA. It encodes CASSDRQGGAE. The whole CDR3 protein reads CASSDRQGGAETLYF.

This clone appeared a few times. Gene names denote mouse genes. The DNA ends 4 residues before the CDR3 does, and the rest of the CDR3 is filled in from the germline J gene. The chain joins TRBV5 to TRBJ1-1, with 7 bases that match TRBD1. V was pared by 1 base and J by 4 bases, with 6 bases of the junction left unmatched. The CDR3 runs to 15 residues. Germline V gene sequence: CDR1 LGHNA, CDR2 YNLKQL (reference sequence). The DNA read from the CDR3 is TGTGCCAGCAGCCAAGTCGAGGGGGCGGCCACA. Its translation is CASSQVEGAAT. The whole CDR3 is CASSQVEGAATEVFF.

This clone was seen a few times. Any gene name here is a mouse gene name. The read ends 4 residues early relative to the CDR3; the germline J gene fills the gap. The V and J genes are TRBV3 and TRBJ2-5; 8 positions match TRBD2. Germline CDR1 and CDR2: SNHLY and FYNGKV (reference sequence). The CDR3 has 16 residues. The V segment lost 2 bases and the J segment 0 bases; nucleotides outside the gene matches: 4. The CDR3 DNA, read in part, is TGTGCCAGCAGCTTAAGTCTGGGGGGTAACCAAGAC. It specifies CASSLSLGGNQD. The CDR3, in full, reads CASSLSLGGNQDTQYF.